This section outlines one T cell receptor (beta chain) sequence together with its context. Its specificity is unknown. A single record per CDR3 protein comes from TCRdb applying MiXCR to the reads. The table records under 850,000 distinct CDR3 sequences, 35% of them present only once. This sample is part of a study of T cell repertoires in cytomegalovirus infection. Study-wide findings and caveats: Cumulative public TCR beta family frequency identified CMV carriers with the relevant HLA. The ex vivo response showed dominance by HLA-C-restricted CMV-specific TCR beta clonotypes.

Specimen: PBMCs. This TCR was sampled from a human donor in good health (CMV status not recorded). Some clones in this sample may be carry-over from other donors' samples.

This CDR3 is CASSQGTVLSYEQYF. CDR3 nucleotides: TGTGCCAGCAGTCAAGGGACAGTGTTATCCTACGAGCAGTACTTC. J is TRBJ2-7 and V is TRBV28, with 7 bases identical to TRBD1. J gave up 1 base and V 5 bases, and 8 bases lay outside the gene matches. CDR1 and CDR2 from the germline V gene are MDHEN and SYDVKM. This CDR3 contains 15 residues.